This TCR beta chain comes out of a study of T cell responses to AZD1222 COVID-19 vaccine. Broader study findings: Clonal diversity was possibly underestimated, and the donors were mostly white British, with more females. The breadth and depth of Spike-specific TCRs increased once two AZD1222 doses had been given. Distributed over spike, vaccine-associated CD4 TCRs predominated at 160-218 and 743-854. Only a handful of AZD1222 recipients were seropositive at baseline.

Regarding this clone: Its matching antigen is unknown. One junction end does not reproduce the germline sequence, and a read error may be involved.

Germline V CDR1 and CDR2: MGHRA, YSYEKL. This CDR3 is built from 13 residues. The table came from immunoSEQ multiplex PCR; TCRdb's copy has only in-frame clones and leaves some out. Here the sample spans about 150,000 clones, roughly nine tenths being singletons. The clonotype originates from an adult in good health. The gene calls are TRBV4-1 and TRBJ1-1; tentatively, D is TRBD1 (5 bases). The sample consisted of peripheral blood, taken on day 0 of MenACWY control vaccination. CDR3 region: CASSVHRDSEAFF. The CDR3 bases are TGCGCCAGCAGCGTTCACCGGGACTCTGAGGCTTTCTTT.